This T cell receptor beta chain was identified during a study of CD8 T cells in ankylosing spondylitis. The study, taken as a whole, reports: CD8+ cells made up the disease-linked clones, which were relatively rare in peripheral blood. Both synovial fluid and blood in reactive arthritis had previously been reported to carry some motif variants. Significant enrichment of disease-linked clones was reportedly seen in matched ankylosing spondylitis synovial fluid. Seemingly distinctive of ankylosing spondylitis blood was a TCR beta motif formed by eight highly homologous variants.

A note on this clonotype: The target antigen is unknown.

The CDR3 consists of 14 residues. The germline V gene has CDR1 MNHNS and CDR2 SASEGT. Trimming took 6 bases from V and 1 from J, leaving 12 bases between them. Quantitative 5'-RACE was performed with molecular barcodes, and it yielded the TCR beta libraries. One entry per CDR3 protein results from TCRdb running MiXCR on the 5' RACE reads. Of around 440,000 distinct CDR3 sequences detected, 17% appear once; the ten largest clones hold just over 1%. The J gene is TRBJ2-5, the V gene TRBV6-1; D not certain. Sequencing used blood, either unsorted or a sorted T cell fraction (not recorded which). This receptor was identified in a male donor with ankylosing spondylitis. CDR3 nucleotide sequence: TGTGCCAGCAGCACCACTACCCCCCAAGAGACCCAGTACTTC. It yields the protein CASSTTTPQETQYF.